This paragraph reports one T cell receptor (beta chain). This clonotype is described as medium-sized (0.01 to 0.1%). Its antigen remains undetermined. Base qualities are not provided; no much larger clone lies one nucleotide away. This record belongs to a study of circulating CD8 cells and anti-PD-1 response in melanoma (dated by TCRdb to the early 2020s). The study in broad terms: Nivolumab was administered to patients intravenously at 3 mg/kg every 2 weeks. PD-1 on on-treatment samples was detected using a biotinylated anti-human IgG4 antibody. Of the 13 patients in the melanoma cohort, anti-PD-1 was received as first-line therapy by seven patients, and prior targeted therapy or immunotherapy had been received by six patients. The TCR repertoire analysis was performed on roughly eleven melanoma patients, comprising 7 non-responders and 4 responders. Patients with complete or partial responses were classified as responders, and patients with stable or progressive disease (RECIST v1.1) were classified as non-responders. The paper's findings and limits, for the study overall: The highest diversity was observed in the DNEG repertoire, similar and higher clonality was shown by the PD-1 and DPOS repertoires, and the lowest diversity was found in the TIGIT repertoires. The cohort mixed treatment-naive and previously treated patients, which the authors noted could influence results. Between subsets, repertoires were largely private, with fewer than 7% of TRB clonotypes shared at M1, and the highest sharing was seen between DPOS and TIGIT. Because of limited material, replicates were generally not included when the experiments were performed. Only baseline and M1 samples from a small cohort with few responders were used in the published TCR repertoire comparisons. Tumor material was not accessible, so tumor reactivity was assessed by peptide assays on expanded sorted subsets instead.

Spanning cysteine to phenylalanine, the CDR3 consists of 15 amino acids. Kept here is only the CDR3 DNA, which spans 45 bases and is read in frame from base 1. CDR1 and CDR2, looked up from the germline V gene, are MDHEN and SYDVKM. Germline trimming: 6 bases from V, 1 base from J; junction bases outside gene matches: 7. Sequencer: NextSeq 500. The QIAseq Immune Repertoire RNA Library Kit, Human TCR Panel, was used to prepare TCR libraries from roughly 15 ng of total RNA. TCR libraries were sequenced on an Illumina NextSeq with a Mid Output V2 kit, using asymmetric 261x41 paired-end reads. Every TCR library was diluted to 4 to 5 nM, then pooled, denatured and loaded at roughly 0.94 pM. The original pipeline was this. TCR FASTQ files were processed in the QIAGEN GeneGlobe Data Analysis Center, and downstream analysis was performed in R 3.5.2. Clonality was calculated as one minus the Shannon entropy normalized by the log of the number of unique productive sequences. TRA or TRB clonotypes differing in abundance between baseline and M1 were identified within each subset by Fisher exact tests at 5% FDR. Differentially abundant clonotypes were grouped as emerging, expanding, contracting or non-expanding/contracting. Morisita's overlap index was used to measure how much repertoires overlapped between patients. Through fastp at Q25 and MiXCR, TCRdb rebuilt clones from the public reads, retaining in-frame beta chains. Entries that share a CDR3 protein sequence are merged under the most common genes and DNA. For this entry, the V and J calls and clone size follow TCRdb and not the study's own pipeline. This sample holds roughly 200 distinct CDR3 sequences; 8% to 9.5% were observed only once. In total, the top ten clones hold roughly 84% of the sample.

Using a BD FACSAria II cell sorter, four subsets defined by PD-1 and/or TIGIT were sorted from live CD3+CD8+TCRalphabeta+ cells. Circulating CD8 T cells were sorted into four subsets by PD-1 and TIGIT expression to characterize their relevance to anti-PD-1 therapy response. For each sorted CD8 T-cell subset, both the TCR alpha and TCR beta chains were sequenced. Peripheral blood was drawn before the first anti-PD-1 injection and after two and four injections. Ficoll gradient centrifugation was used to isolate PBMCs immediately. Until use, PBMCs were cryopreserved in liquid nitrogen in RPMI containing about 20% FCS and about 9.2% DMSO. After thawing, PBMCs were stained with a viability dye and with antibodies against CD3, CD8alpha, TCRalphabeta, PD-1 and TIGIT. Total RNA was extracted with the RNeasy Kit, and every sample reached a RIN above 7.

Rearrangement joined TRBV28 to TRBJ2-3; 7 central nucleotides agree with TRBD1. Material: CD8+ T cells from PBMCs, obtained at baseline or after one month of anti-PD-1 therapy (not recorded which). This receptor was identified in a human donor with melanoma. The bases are TGTGCCAGCAGCCTTGACAGGGTCGGCACAGATACGCAGTATTTT. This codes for CASSLDRVGTDTQYF. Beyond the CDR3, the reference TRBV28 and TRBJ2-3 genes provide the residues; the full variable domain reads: DVKVTQSSRYLVKRTGEKVFLECVQDMDHENMFWYRQDPGLGLRLIYFSYDVKMKEKGDIPEGYSVSREKKERFSLILESASTNQTSMYLCASSLDRVGTDTQYFGPGTRLTVL.